This TCR beta chain was obtained from a study of T-cell memory formation after mild COVID-19 (dated by TCRdb to the early 2020s). Study-level background: Most TCR sequence clusters were specific to one of the two donors. In a couple of donors, T-cell clones that expanded and contracted after mild COVID-19 were followed by sequencing TCRalpha and TCRbeta repertoires longitudinally. The cohort was made up of two young adult volunteers, one female and one male, who were previously healthy. The full study reports these points: Whether the second-wave clones peaking on day 37 were SARS-CoV-2 specific was not confirmed. Contracting CD4+ clones appeared mostly in the CM and EM memory subsets, whereas CD8+ clones were enriched in EMRA. Some responding clones were detected in pre-infection memory, which suggested that pre-existing cross-reactive memory T cells had joined the SARS-CoV-2 response. Only a couple of mild cases were covered in the study, and larger cohorts including severe cases with pre-infection samples were considered necessary. Balanced CD4/CD8 phenotypes were observed for clones contracting from day 15 to 85, whereas a bias towards CD4+ was observed for a second wave of clones expanding from day 15 to 37.

Sequencing instrument: Illumina NovaSeq 6000. Using 5'RACE with constant-segment primers, TCRalpha and TCRbeta cDNA libraries were constructed, with sample barcodes and unique molecular identifiers added in the process. Trizol reagent was used to extract RNA from every sample. The libraries were amplified in two PCR steps, and the second step added a second sample barcode and Illumina TruSeq adapters. Libraries were sequenced on an Illumina NovaSeq with 2 x 150 bp paired-end reads. Turning to the authors' computational methods: With migec v1.2.7, reads were demultiplexed and then collapsed into UMI-guided consensus sequences. Using mixcr v2.1.11, UMI consensuses were aligned to TRA and TRB V and J templates and then assembled into clonotypes. Expanded or contracted clonotypes were those called significant by both edgeR and NoisET, with noise models trained on biological replicates. For edgeR calls, the cutoffs were a false discovery rate-adjusted p below 0.01 and a log2 fold-change threshold of 1. As an exploratory analysis of dynamics, max-normalized trajectories of the 1000 most abundant clonotypes were examined by PCA with hierarchical clustering. The CD4 or CD8 phenotype of responding clones was assigned using the separately sequenced CD4+ and CD8+ repertoires. The public reads were quality trimmed at Q25 with fastp and then assembled into clones with MiXCR by TCRdb, keeping productive beta chains. CDR3 protein sequences are deduplicated, and each keeps its most common genes and DNA. The V and J calls were determined by TCRdb, not by the authors. The sample includes 300,000 to 400,000 distinct CDR3 sequences, with roughly 14% observed a single time. The ten largest make up about 20% of the sample.

Ficoll-Paque density gradient centrifugation was used to isolate PBMCs. This clonotype was seen ten or more times. The antigen it recognizes is unknown. The sample holds no much larger clone one base away, and base qualities are not on file. The TCR sequence derives from a man between 18 and 29 years old who had mild COVID-19 (a few samples of this study predate the infection). The sample titles of this study are shuffled in the database, so cell type and time point are left out; the donor was told from shared clones. Sequenced material: PBMCs or a T cell subset sorted from them (not recorded which).

The CDR3 sequence is CASSYRDRASEQYF. At the DNA level, the sequence is TGTGCCAGCAGCTACCGGGACAGGGCCTCCGAGCAGTACTTC. Rearrangement joined TRBV7-9 to TRBJ2-7, and 9 bases in between align with TRBD1. V and J are trimmed by 4 bases and 6 bases, and the gene matches miss 7 bases of the junction. The CDR3 runs 14 residues from the cysteine to the phenylalanine. This entry keeps only the CDR3 DNA: 42 bases, framed from base 1. The germline V gene (reference sequence) gives CDR1 as SEHNR and CDR2 as FQNEAQ.